This TCR beta chain was found in a study of blood T cell repertoires in COVID-19. The wider study: Whether acute or convalescent, the COVID-19 samples came from the United States, Italy and Spain. Nucleic acid was either cDNA or gDNA, and it came from T cells, B-cell-depleted T cells, or PBMCs.

Under the authors' procedure: Scientists estimated how many nucleated cells there were by amplifying reference gene primers. Clones were read by immunoSEQ multiplex PCR, and TCRdb kept only the in-frame ones, dropping some. V and J calls and clone size come straight from that table; D and trimming were deduced from the DNA. The sample records more than 150,000 clones, roughly 84% being singletons. CDR3 size: 15 residues. Per the germline V gene, CDR1 is SGHTS and CDR2 is YDEGEE. V lost 1 base and J 5 bases, leaving 13 bases between the germline ends. This receptor was taken from a young man with active or convalescent COVID-19. The source material was peripheral blood. The chain links TRBV5-8 to TRBJ1-5; maybe TRBD1 (5 bases). CDR3 residues: CASSLIRGGDQPQHF. The CDR3 DNA is TGTGCCAGCAGCTTGATTCGGGGAGGGGATCAGCCCCAGCATTTT.